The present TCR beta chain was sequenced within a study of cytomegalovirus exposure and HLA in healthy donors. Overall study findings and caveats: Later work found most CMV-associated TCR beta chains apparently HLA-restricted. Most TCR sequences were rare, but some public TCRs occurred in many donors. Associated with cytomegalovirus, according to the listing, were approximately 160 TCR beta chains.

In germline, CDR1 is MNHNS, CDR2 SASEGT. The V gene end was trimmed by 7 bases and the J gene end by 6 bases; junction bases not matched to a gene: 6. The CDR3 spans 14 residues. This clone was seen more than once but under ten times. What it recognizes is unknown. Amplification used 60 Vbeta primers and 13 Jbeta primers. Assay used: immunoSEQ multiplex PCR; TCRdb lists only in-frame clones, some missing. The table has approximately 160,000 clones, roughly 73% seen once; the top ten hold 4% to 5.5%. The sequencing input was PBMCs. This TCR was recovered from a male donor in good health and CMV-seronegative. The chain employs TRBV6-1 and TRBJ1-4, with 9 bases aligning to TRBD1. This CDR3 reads CASNGGTGYEKLFF. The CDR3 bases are TGTGCCAGCAATGGGGGGACAGGGTATGAAAAACTGTTTTTT.